Listed below are T cell receptor beta chains from one sample, sequenced in a study of cytomegalovirus exposure and HLA in healthy donors. The data were produced by immunoSEQ multiplex PCR, yet TCRdb's version contains in-frame clones alone and is incomplete. This sample yields 90,000 to 140,000 clones, of which around 80% are seen a single time; 5.5% to 7% belongs to the top ten. Sequencing input: PBMCs. The receptors stem from a man between 18 and 29 years old in good health and CMV-seronegative. CDR3s include the opening cysteine and the closing phenylalanine or tryptophan. Each record gives: J gene, clone size, D gene, V gene, CDR3 DNA, CDR3 protein. D genes are given only for firm matches. Only some rows state a clone size, as once, few, many or a class for expanded clones.

j_gene: TRBJ1-2
abundance: NA
d_gene: TRBD1
v_gene: TRBV7-2
CDR3nt: TGTGCCAGCAGCCACCGACAGGGGATTAACTATGGCTACACCTTC
CDR3aa: CASSHRQGINYGYTF

j_gene: TRBJ2-7
abundance: NA
d_gene: NA
v_gene: TRBV6-5
CDR3nt: TGTGCCAGCAGTTACCCCGGGGGTGGCTCCTACGAGCAGTACTTC
CDR3aa: CASSYPGGGSYEQYF

j_gene: TRBJ2-7
abundance: NA
d_gene: NA
v_gene: TRBV15
CDR3nt: TGTGCCACCAGCAGAGATTTGGACAGCCCGTACCGCCCTTCCTACGAGCAGTACTTC
CDR3aa: CATSRDLDSPYRPSYEQYF

j_gene: TRBJ2-5
abundance: NA
d_gene: NA
v_gene: TRBV4-3
CDR3nt: TGCGCCAGCAGCTTAGGACTGAACCAAGAGACCCAGTACTTC
CDR3aa: CASSLGLNQETQYF

j_gene: TRBJ2-2
abundance: NA
d_gene: NA
v_gene: TRBV7-2
CDR3nt: TGTGCCAGCAGCTTTCGGGTGGGCGGGACCGGGGAGCTGTTTTTT
CDR3aa: CASSFRVGGTGELFF

j_gene: TRBJ2-1
abundance: NA
d_gene: TRBD2
v_gene: TRBV18
CDR3nt: TGTGCCAGCTCACAAGGACTAGCGGGAGTCACTGAGCAGTTCTTC
CDR3aa: CASSQGLAGVTEQFF

j_gene: TRBJ2-1
abundance: NA
d_gene: TRBD1
v_gene: TRBV15
CDR3nt: TGTGCCACCAGCAGATGGGGACAGGGGGCCCAGGGCAATGAGCAGTTCTTC
CDR3aa: CATSRWGQGAQGNEQFF

j_gene: TRBJ1-2
abundance: NA
d_gene: NA
v_gene: TRBV7-2
CDR3nt: TGTGCCAGCAGCCCCGAAGGATATAGGGGCCATGGCTACACCTTC
CDR3aa: CASSPEGYRGHGYTF

j_gene: TRBJ2-7
abundance: NA
d_gene: TRBD1
v_gene: TRBV19
CDR3nt: TGTGCCAGTAGTCTCGGACAGGGGCACTACGAGCAGTACTTC
CDR3aa: CASSLGQGHYEQYF

j_gene: TRBJ2-1
abundance: few
d_gene: TRBD2
v_gene: TRBV27
CDR3nt: TGTGCCAGCACCCCTCGGCTAGCGGGAGTCGGGCATGAGCAGTTCTTC
CDR3aa: CASTPRLAGVGHEQFF

j_gene: TRBJ2-7
abundance: NA
d_gene: TRBD2
v_gene: TRBV5-6
CDR3nt: TGTGCCAGCAGCTTGTTTCTAGCGGGAGTGGGCTACGAGCAGTACTTC
CDR3aa: CASSLFLAGVGYEQYF

j_gene: TRBJ1-1
abundance: once
d_gene: TRBD1
v_gene: TRBV28
CDR3nt: TGTGCCAGCAGTTTTAGACAGGGCTTCACTGAAGCTTTCTTT
CDR3aa: CASSFRQGFTEAFF

j_gene: TRBJ2-7
abundance: once
d_gene: TRBD1
v_gene: TRBV11-2
CDR3nt: TGTGCCAGCAGCGCCGAGACAGGGGGAAACCACGAGCAGTACTTC
CDR3aa: CASSAETGGNHEQYF

j_gene: TRBJ1-5
abundance: NA
d_gene: NA
v_gene: TRBV2
CDR3nt: TGTGCCAGCAGTGAACTGTGGGGGGGGCGTAGCAATCAGCCCCAGCATTTT
CDR3aa: CASSELWGGRSNQPQHF

j_gene: TRBJ1-2
abundance: NA
d_gene: NA
v_gene: TRBV12-5
CDR3nt: TGTGCTAGTGGTTTGCTAACCACCCGGGGTAACTATGGCTACACCTTC
CDR3aa: CASGLLTTRGNYGYTF

j_gene: TRBJ1-2
abundance: NA
d_gene: NA
v_gene: TRBV29-1
CDR3nt: TGCAGCGTCCAGACATTAGCGGGGATCGGCTACACCTTC
CDR3aa: CSVQTLAGIGYTF

j_gene: TRBJ2-7
abundance: once
d_gene: TRBD2
v_gene: TRBV7-9
CDR3nt: TGTGCCAGCAGGGCTAGCGGGAGGGCCGGATCGTCCTACGAGCAGTACTTC
CDR3aa: CASRASGRAGSSYEQYF

j_gene: TRBJ2-7
abundance: NA
d_gene: NA
v_gene: TRBV10-3
CDR3nt: TGTGCCATCAGTGATCGGGGTTCCGACGAGCAGTACTTC
CDR3aa: CAISDRGSDEQYF

j_gene: TRBJ1-5
abundance: NA
d_gene: NA
v_gene: TRBV10-3
CDR3nt: TGTGCCAGCAGCGACAGTTTTAGCAATCAGCCCCAGCATTTT
CDR3aa: CASSDSFSNQPQHF

j_gene: TRBJ2-4
abundance: NA
d_gene: NA
v_gene: TRBV7-2
CDR3nt: TGTGCCAGCAGACTTAGAGGTGGTTTACAGGTGGACATTCAGTACTTC
CDR3aa: CASRLRGGLQVDIQYF

j_gene: TRBJ2-1
abundance: NA
d_gene: NA
v_gene: TRBV30
CDR3nt: TGTGCCTGGAGTGCGCGGGAGACAGGTGAGCAGTTCTTC
CDR3aa: CAWSARETGEQFF

j_gene: TRBJ2-2
abundance: NA
d_gene: TRBD1
v_gene: TRBV28
CDR3nt: TGTGCCAGCGGCGTAAAGGGGGCGTTCTACACCGGGGAGCTGTTTTTT
CDR3aa: CASGVKGAFYTGELFF

j_gene: TRBJ2-1
abundance: NA
d_gene: TRBD1
v_gene: TRBV29-1
CDR3nt: TGCAGCGTTCAAACCGGGACAGGGGCCTACAATGAGCAGTTCTTC
CDR3aa: CSVQTGTGAYNEQFF

j_gene: TRBJ2-7
abundance: NA
d_gene: NA
v_gene: TRBV6-6
CDR3nt: TGTGCCAGCAGTTACTCTAGCGCCGACGAGCAGTACTTC
CDR3aa: CASSYSSADEQYF

j_gene: TRBJ2-5
abundance: NA
d_gene: NA
v_gene: TRBV7-9
CDR3nt: TGTGCCAGCAGCTCATCCGCGACTAGCCGAGGGGGAGAGACCCAGTACTTC
CDR3aa: CASSSSATSRGGETQYF

j_gene: TRBJ2-1
abundance: NA
d_gene: TRBD2
v_gene: TRBV18
CDR3nt: TGTGCCAGCTCACCACAGAGAAGCGGGAGCTCCTACAATGAGCAGTTCTTC
CDR3aa: CASSPQRSGSSYNEQFF

j_gene: TRBJ2-7
abundance: NA
d_gene: TRBD2
v_gene: TRBV5-1
CDR3nt: TGCGCCAGCAGTGGGACTAGCGGGACCGCCTACGAGCAGTACTTC
CDR3aa: CASSGTSGTAYEQYF

j_gene: TRBJ2-7
abundance: few
d_gene: NA
v_gene: TRBV6-5
CDR3nt: TGTGCCAGCAGTTATAGGGACTCACGTGGATGGGAGCAGTACTTC
CDR3aa: CASSYRDSRGWEQYF

j_gene: TRBJ2-7
abundance: medium-sized
d_gene: TRBD1
v_gene: TRBV12-5
CDR3nt: TGTGCTAGTGGTCCCCCCTCGGACAGGGGGCGTAGTCGGCAGTACTTC
CDR3aa: CASGPPSDRGRSRQYF

j_gene: TRBJ2-1
abundance: few
d_gene: NA
v_gene: TRBV2
CDR3nt: TGTGCAGGGGGGCGGGAGACTGAGCAGTTCTTC
CDR3aa: CAGGRETEQFF

j_gene: TRBJ2-3
abundance: NA
d_gene: NA
v_gene: TRBV4-3
CDR3nt: TGCGCCAGCAGCCAAGATCCATGGAGGGAAGATACGCAGTATTTT
CDR3aa: CASSQDPWREDTQYF

j_gene: TRBJ2-2
abundance: NA
d_gene: NA
v_gene: TRBV11-3
CDR3nt: TGTGCCAGCAGCCCTCGGGGGATGAACACCGGGGAGCTGTTTTTT
CDR3aa: CASSPRGMNTGELFF

j_gene: TRBJ2-3
abundance: NA
d_gene: TRBD1
v_gene: TRBV7-9
CDR3nt: TGTGCCAGCAGATACAGGGGTCCCACAGATACGCAGTATTTT
CDR3aa: CASRYRGPTDTQYF

j_gene: TRBJ1-1
abundance: NA
d_gene: NA
v_gene: TRBV9
CDR3nt: TGTGCCAGCAGCCCGCACACAATTTTGAACACTGAAGCTTTCTTT
CDR3aa: CASSPHTILNTEAFF

j_gene: TRBJ2-7
abundance: NA
d_gene: TRBD2
v_gene: TRBV7-2
CDR3nt: TGTGCCAGCAGCTTACAATTGGGACTAGCGGAGGCCTACGAGCAGTACTTC
CDR3aa: CASSLQLGLAEAYEQYF

j_gene: TRBJ1-5
abundance: NA
d_gene: NA
v_gene: TRBV6-5
CDR3nt: TGTGCCAGCAGTTACCCAGGGGAGGGACAGCCCCAGCATTTT
CDR3aa: CASSYPGEGQPQHF

j_gene: TRBJ1-2
abundance: NA
d_gene: NA
v_gene: TRBV4-3
CDR3nt: TGCGCCAGCAGCCAAGACCGGGGAAATGATGGCTACACCTTC
CDR3aa: CASSQDRGNDGYTF